This entry describes one TCR beta chain. The antigen remains undetermined. The V gene's germline CDR1 is SGDLS and CDR2 YYNGEE. This CDR3 is 14 amino acids long. This record belongs to a study of CXCR3-negative and CXCR3-positive naive CD8 T cells. Study results and caveats: Comparably high diversity was seen in both naive subsets, and much lower diversity in memory CD8+ cells. Naive subsets did not differ in surface CD5, and the authors estimated TCR strength using properties of the TRB CDR3.

UMI-labeled 5' RACE yielded the TRB cDNA libraries. TCRdb derives one entry per CDR3 protein from the 5' RACE reads, leaving out DNA. The table for this sample gives tens of thousands of distinct CDR3 sequences. Input material: memory CD8+ T cells from blood. The chain recombines TRBV9 with TRBJ1-1; the D call from TCRdb, TRBD1, cannot be confirmed without DNA. The TCR was taken from a human donor in good health. Some clones in this sample may be carry-over from other donors' samples. The CDR3 sequence is CASTPGERNTEAFF.